Listed below are T cell receptor beta chains from one sample, sequenced in a study of T cell responses to AZD1222 COVID-19 vaccine. Some clones are missing from TCRdb's copy, which holds only in-frame ones; the method was immunoSEQ multiplex PCR. Of 150,000 to 200,000 clones listed, more than 80% were seen once; the top ten hold 6% to 8%. The starting material was peripheral blood, obtained on day 0 of AZD1222 vaccination. The receptor source for this set is an adult in good health. Both conserved end residues are part of each CDR3. A D gene is named only where the DNA matches it firmly. A row's size may be missing; if present it is once, few, many or a size class.

12	TRBV12-3/TRBV12-4	TRBJ2-7	NA	NA	TGTGCCAGCAGTTTAGGGGCTGGAGAGCAGTACTTC	CASSLGAGEQYF
15	TRBV7-9	TRBJ2-3	NA	NA	TGTGCCAGCAGCTTAGCGGGTCCGGTCACAGATACGCAGTATTTT	CASSLAGPVTDTQYF
12	TRBV6-5	TRBJ2-3	NA	TRBD1	TGTGCCAGCAGCCCAGGACAGGGCACGCAGTATTTT	CASSPGQGTQYF
19	TRBV27	TRBJ2-7	once	TRBD2	TGTGCCAGCAGTTTATGGGCTAGCGGGGGCGAAATACCGAACTACGAGCAGTACTTC	CASSLWASGGEIPNYEQYF
17	TRBV27	TRBJ2-6	NA	NA	TGTGCCAGCAGTTCTCCCAGGGGAGTGAGTGGGGCCAACGTCCTGACTTTC	CASSSPRGVSGANVLTF
15	TRBV9	TRBJ2-7	NA	NA	TGTGCCAGCGTTGACCCGAGAGGGACCTCCTACGAGCAGTACTTC	CASVDPRGTSYEQYF
12	TRBV19	TRBJ2-7	NA	NA	TGTGCCAGTAGCAAGATGGGAGATGAGCAGTACTTC	CASSKMGDEQYF
16	TRBV2	TRBJ2-1	NA	TRBD2	TGTGCCAGCAGTGTGGGACTACTAGTTTTCTACAATGAGCAGTTCTTC	CASSVGLLVFYNEQFF
13	TRBV9	TRBJ1-1	NA	NA	TGTGCCAGCAGCGAACAGGGGAACACTGAAGCTTTCTTT	CASSEQGNTEAFF
13	TRBV7-9	TRBJ1-1	once	NA	TGTGCCAGCAGCTCGGGACAAGCCACTGAAGCTTTCTTT	CASSSGQATEAFF
16	TRBV18	TRBJ1-4	NA	NA	TGTGCCAGCTCACCACAGACCCCGGGACTAAATGAAAAACTGTTTTTT	CASSPQTPGLNEKLFF
15	TRBV5-6	TRBJ2-3	NA	NA	TGTGCCAGCAGCTTTTATGGGGTTTCGGGGGATACGCAGTATTTT	CASSFYGVSGDTQYF
16	TRBV25-1	TRBJ2-2	NA	NA	TGTGCCAGCAGTGCACGTTCTGACTATCCGACCGGGGAGCTGTTTTTT	CASSARSDYPTGELFF
14	TRBV11-2	TRBJ2-1	NA	TRBD1	TGTGCCAGCAGCCGGGACAGGAACTACAATGAGCAGTTCTTC	CASSRDRNYNEQFF
11	TRBV28	TRBJ2-1	NA	TRBD1	TGTGCCAGCAGAGGGGGCCATGAGCAGTTCTTC	CASRGGHEQFF
16	TRBV6-2/TRBV6-3	TRBJ2-7	once	NA	TGTGCCAGCAGCGCTGACTTTAGGCGATCCCCCGACGAGCAGTACTTC	CASSADFRRSPDEQYF
16	TRBV7-9	TRBJ1-3	once	NA	TGTGCCAGCAGCACTAGGAGGGGTACCTCTGGAAACACCATATATTTT	CASSTRRGTSGNTIYF
11	TRBV20-1	TRBJ2-3	NA	NA	TGCAGTGCTAAGATCGGGGATACGCAGTATTTT	CSAKIGDTQYF
15	TRBV6-6	TRBJ2-2	NA	TRBD1	TGTGCCAGCAGTAAACATCGGGACAGGGTCGGGGAGCTGTTTTTT	CASSKHRDRVGELFF
13	TRBV11-2	TRBJ1-3	NA	NA	TGTGCCAGCAGCTTAGCCCTTGGAAACACCATATATTTT	CASSLALGNTIYF
14	TRBV13	TRBJ2-1	NA	NA	TGTGCCAGCAGCCACCAGTCCTACTACAATGAGCAGTTCTTC	CASSHQSYYNEQFF
15	TRBV7-9	TRBJ2-3	NA	NA	TGTGCCAGCAGCTTCCCAGCGGGCGGCACAGATACGCAGTATTTT	CASSFPAGGTDTQYF
14	TRBV7-9	TRBJ1-2	NA	NA	TGTGCCAGCAGCCCAGGGCCTTTTCGCTATGGCTACACCTTC	CASSPGPFRYGYTF
16	TRBV5-1	TRBJ2-4	NA	NA	TGCGCCAGCAGCTCGAGTCAATCGGGGGGCGTAAACATTCAGTACTTC	CASSSSQSGGVNIQYF
16	TRBV9	TRBJ2-1	NA	TRBD2	TGTGCCAGCAGCACCCCGACTAGCGGGGGGGGAAATGAGCAGTTCTTC	CASSTPTSGGGNEQFF
19	TRBV11-3	TRBJ2-1	NA	NA	TGTGCCAGCAGCTTTTCCCCTACTTGGACACTCACTCACTACAATGAGCAGTTCTTC	CASSFSPTWTLTHYNEQFF
19	TRBV7-3	TRBJ1-6	NA	TRBD1	TGTGCCAGCAGCCTTCGCAAGGACAGGCGAATCTCCTATAATTCACCCCTCCACTTT	CASSLRKDRRISYNSPLHF
16	TRBV7-2	TRBJ1-2	NA	TRBD1	TGTGCCAGCAGCTTAGCCTCCGGACAGGGCGGGTATGGCTACACCTTC	CASSLASGQGGYGYTF
14	TRBV2	TRBJ1-6	NA	TRBD1	TGTGCCACCTCACGGGACAGGGTTAATTCACCCCTCCACTTT	CATSRDRVNSPLHF
11	TRBV12-5	TRBJ1-1	once	NA	TGTGCTAGTGGTTCGACAGGCCACGCTTTCTTT	CASGSTGHAFF
16	TRBV21-1	TRBJ1-5	NA	NA	TGTGCCAGCAGCAAAAGTAGGGACAGGGAAAATCAGCCCCAGCATTTT	CASSKSRDRENQPQHF
14	TRBV19	TRBJ1-4	NA	TRBD1	TGTGCCAGTAGTCACAGGGGGCCGCGGGAAAAACTGTTTTTT	CASSHRGPREKLFF
14	TRBV4-1	TRBJ2-5	NA	NA	TGCGCCAGCAGCCAAGGGGTGGGCCTGGGGACCCAGTACTTC	CASSQGVGLGTQYF
13	TRBV19	TRBJ1-5	NA	NA	TGTGCCAGTAGTATCGGCCAAACTCAGCCCCAGCATTTT	CASSIGQTQPQHF
17	TRBV7-9	TRBJ2-2	NA	TRBD2	TGTGCCAGCAGCTTACTAGCGGGGGGGCCTGACACCGGGGAGCTGTTTTTT	CASSLLAGGPDTGELFF
14	TRBV5-1	TRBJ2-2	NA	NA	TGCGCCAGCAGCCGATTGACAGAGACCGGGGAGCTGTTTTTT	CASSRLTETGELFF
14	TRBV6-1	TRBJ2-1	NA	NA	TGTGCCAGCAGGCTTGGGCTAGAGTACAATGAGCAGTTCTTC	CASRLGLEYNEQFF
15	TRBV9	TRBJ2-5	once	NA	TGTGCCAGCAGCGTAGTGGGCGGGCTGGGAGAGACCCAGTACTTC	CASSVVGGLGETQYF
14	TRBV2	TRBJ2-4	few	TRBD1	TGTGCCAGCAGTAAGGGACAGGGTGGTAACATTCAGTACTTC	CASSKGQGGNIQYF
11	TRBV20-1	TRBJ2-1	NA	NA	TGCAGTGCTGGATCCTACAATGAGCAGTTCTTC	CSAGSYNEQFF
14	TRBV5-4	TRBJ1-2	NA	NA	TGTGCCAGCAGCCCCAGGGAGTTTGAGTATGGCTACACCTTC	CASSPREFEYGYTF
14	TRBV15	TRBJ1-4	NA	NA	TGTGCCACCAGCGCCCGGGTTGAGGTCGAAAAACTGTTTTTT	CATSARVEVEKLFF
13	TRBV5-1	TRBJ1-2	NA	TRBD1	TGCGCCAGCAGCTCCCGGACAGGACATGGCTACACCTTC	CASSSRTGHGYTF
15	TRBV6-5	TRBJ2-5	NA	TRBD1	TGTGCCAGCAGCCCGGGACAGGGGGTTGTCGAGACCCAGTACTTC	CASSPGQGVVETQYF
15	TRBV6-5	TRBJ2-5	NA	NA	TGTGCCAGCAGGCAACAACTGGGGCGCGGGGAGACCCAGTACTTC	CASRQQLGRGETQYF
13	TRBV2	TRBJ2-5	NA	TRBD1	TGTGCCAGCATACAGGGGGCAGGAGAGACCCAGTACTTC	CASIQGAGETQYF
17	TRBV5-1	TRBJ1-4	NA	NA	TGCGCCAGCAGCTTGGGGTTTTTGAGACAGGAGGCCGAAAAACTGTTTTTT	CASSLGFLRQEAEKLFF
17	TRBV4-3	TRBJ1-1	NA	NA	TGCGCCAGCAGCCTTTCAGGTTCGCGGAGGACCGACGACCGAGCTTTCTTT	CASSLSGSRRTDDRAFF
15	TRBV18	TRBJ1-2	NA	TRBD1	TGTGCCAGCTCACGGGGACAGGCTTCTAACTATGGCTACACCTTC	CASSRGQASNYGYTF
17	TRBV3-1/TRBV3-2	TRBJ2-3	NA	NA	TGTGCCAGCAGCCAAGTGATAGGGGGGTTTAAGACAGATACGCAGTATTTT	CASSQVIGGFKTDTQYF
17	TRBV6-2/TRBV6-3	TRBJ2-7	NA	TRBD1	TGTGCCAGCAGCCCAACCCGACCGGGACAGGGCTTCTACGAGCAGTACTTC	CASSPTRPGQGFYEQYF
14	TRBV4-1	TRBJ2-5	NA	NA	TGCGCCAGCAGCCAAGATCCCAGGGGAGAGACCCAGTACTTC	CASSQDPRGETQYF
14	TRBV9	TRBJ1-4	once	NA	TGTGCCAGCAGCGTAGAGGCAGCTAATGAAAAACTGTTTTTT	CASSVEAANEKLFF